Frequency places the clone carrying this TCR beta chain as medium-sized (0.01 to 0.1%). The antigen is undetermined. The CDR3 has 14 amino acids. Germline assignment: CDR1 SGDLS and CDR2 YYNGEE. This record belongs to a study of CD8 T cells in cerebrospinal fluid in Alzheimer's disease. Study conclusions and caveats: In mild cognitive impairment or Alzheimer's disease, the biggest CSF clone made up more TCRs than in controls.

TCRdb derives one entry per CDR3 protein from the 10x single-cell sequencing reads, leaving out DNA. Its table lists about 1,500 distinct CDR3 sequences. The sample taken for sequencing was cerebrospinal fluid. The chain employs TRBV9 and TRBJ1-1; TCRdb names TRBD1, which stays unverified in the absence of DNA. This clonotype was obtained from a human donor in good health. The CDR3 is CASSAGTANTEAFF.